The rows below give T cell receptor beta chains drawn from one sample of a study of CD8 T cells in Susac syndrome. TCRdb re-derived calls from the immunoSEQ multiplex PCR reads in MiXCR, one entry per CDR3 protein. Of 80,000 or so distinct CDR3 sequences listed, approximately 94% are singletons. What was sequenced was CD4+ T cells from PBMCs. The receptors shown here come from a human donor with Susac syndrome. Both conserved end residues are part of each CDR3. The D gene is left open where the match is weak. Rows give clone size only sometimes, using once, few, many, or a class for an expanded clone.

>NA|TRBJ1-3|TRBV3-1|NA
CASSQVAAGNTIYF
>NA|TRBJ2-5|TRBV5-6|once
CASSGSRVQETQYF
>NA|TRBJ2-7|TRBV7-2|NA
CASSPRRGYSYEQYF
>NA|TRBJ1-5|TRBV28|NA
CASSLMGSQPQHF
>TRBD2|TRBJ2-3|TRBV6-1|NA
CASSKLAGGITDTQYF
>NA|TRBJ2-1|TRBV20-1|NA
CSARSSQSSYNEQFF
>TRBD2|TRBJ2-3|TRBV5-1|NA
CASSLIAGGTDTQYF
>TRBD2|TRBJ2-3|TRBV19|once
CASSTHSGGGTDTQYF
>TRBD2|TRBJ2-5|TRBV4-3|NA
CASSQEVNGRETQYF
>TRBD1|TRBJ2-6|TRBV5-5|NA
CASSWTGGANGANVLTF
>NA|TRBJ2-7|TRBV29-1|NA
CSVGPREKAYEQYF
>NA|TRBJ1-6|TRBV2|NA
CASSVASLRNSPLHF
>NA|TRBJ1-1|TRBV12-3/TRBV12-4|NA
CASSRRGNTEAFF
>NA|TRBJ2-5|TRBV29-1|NA
CSVRSGRETQYF
>TRBD2|TRBJ2-1|TRBV20-1|NA
CSAREGLGVPYNEQFF